These 29 T cell receptor beta chains share one sample of origin, sequenced in a study of OX40 agonist ivuxolimab in advanced cancers. Here immunoSEQ multiplex PCR was the method, and the copy in TCRdb shows in-frame clones only, minus some. Of about 48,000 clones listed, 80% to 95% are singletons. The sequences come from CD4+ or CD8+ T cells sorted from blood, collected in a trial of the OX40 agonist ivuxolimab. All receptors derive from an adult with an advanced solid tumor such as melanoma, head and neck, liver or kidney cancer.

This clone was observed a single time. This chain joins TRBV6-6 and TRBJ2-5, with 8 nucleotides matching TRBD2. J lost 4 bases, V lost 4 bases, and 2 bases had no gene match. Looked up from germline, CDR1 is MNHNY and CDR2 is SVGAGI (reference sequence). This CDR3 is built from 13 residues. This chain's CDR3 is CASSSGLGETQYF. DNA of the CDR3: TGTGCCAGCAGTTCGGGACTAGGAGAGACCCAGTACTTC.

V is TRBV7-3 and J is TRBJ2-7; D tentatively reads TRBD1 or TRBD2 (5 bases each). From germline, CDR1 is SGHTA and CDR2 FQGTGA. Trimming removed 3 bases from V and 3 bases from J, with 12 bases in between. This CDR3 comprises 14 residues. The CDR3 is CASSLGTGHYEQYF. The CDR3 nucleotides read TGTGCCAGCAGCTTGGGGACGGGCCACTACGAGCAGTACTTC.

The genes are TRBV7-6 and TRBJ2-2; a possible D gene is TRBD2 (6 bases). Per the germline V gene, CDR1 is SGHVS and CDR2 is FNYEAQ. The CDR3 spans 17 residues. The germline V and J ends were trimmed by 1 base and 0 bases, with 12 bases remaining between them. CDR3 region: CASSLGHAGPNTGELFF. The CDR3 nucleotides are TGTGCCAGCAGCTTAGGTCATGCGGGACCGAACACCGGGGAGCTGTTTTTT.

The V gene is TRBV28, the J gene TRBJ1-1, with D uncertain. The V gene lost 8 bases and the J gene lost 0 bases, with 7 bases spanning the gap. From germline, CDR1 is MDHEN and CDR2 SYDVKM. The CDR3 spans 12 residues. CDR3 nucleotides: TGTGCCAGCGCGGAGATGAACACTGAAGCTTTCTTT. It translates to CASAEMNTEAFF.

This clone was counted a single time. V usage is TRBV7-9 and J usage is TRBJ1-2, with D possibly matching TRBD1 (5 bases). CDR3 length: 14 residues. Germline assignment: CDR1 SEHNR and CDR2 FQNEAQ (reference sequence). Trimming took 8 bases from V and 7 from J, leaving 20 bases between them. CDR3 sequence (DNA): TGTGCCAGCCGTGGGGCGCCGTTCATTAGTGGCTACACCTTC. The encoded protein is CASRGAPFISGYTF.

The chain has TRBV19 and TRBJ1-1; D may be TRBD1 (5 bases). From germline, CDR1 is LNHDA and CDR2 SQIVND (reference sequence). The CDR3 runs to 13 residues. Trimming cost V 7 bases and J 1 base, with 10 bases left between them. CDR3 DNA: TGTGCCAGTATCGAAAGGGGGAACACTGAAGCTTTCTTT. This encodes CASIERGNTEAFF.

V gene TRBV10-3 combines with J gene TRBJ1-1; TRBD1 matches at 8 bases. CDR1 ENHRY and CDR2 SYGVKD come from the germline V gene. CDR3 size: 12 residues. The junction had 7 bases not matched to a gene; V was cut back by 10 bases and J by 6 bases. CDR3 residues: CASAQGAAEAFF. In nucleotides, the CDR3 is TGTGCCAGCGCCCAGGGGGCTGCTGAAGCTTTCTTT.

CDR3 nucleotides: TGTGCCAGTAGTACCTCCGGGGCCGGGGAGCTGTTTTTT. This encodes CASSTSGAGELFF. This chain connects TRBV19 to TRBJ2-2; tentative D call: TRBD2 (5 bases). Germline CDR1 reads LNHDA; CDR2 reads SQIVND (reference sequence). Trimming cost V 4 bases and J 6 bases, with 9 bases left between them. This CDR3 is 13 amino acids long.

The chain recombines TRBV7-8 with TRBJ1-1; D gene uncertain. Germline V lookup: CDR1 SGHVS, CDR2 FQNEAQ. The CDR3 extends over 15 amino acids. V dropped 1 base and J dropped 3 bases, with 12 bases sitting between them. The CDR3 sequence is CASSLGSAGYTEAFF. As DNA, the CDR3 is TGTGCCAGCAGCTTAGGGTCAGCGGGATACACTGAAGCTTTCTTT.

The chain carries TRBV6-1 and TRBJ2-2; D is undetermined. This CDR3 comprises 13 residues. Germline values: CDR1 MNHNS, CDR2 SASEGT. Trimming took 8 bases from V and 5 from J, leaving 12 bases between them. This CDR3 reads CASPMQLTGELFF. CDR3 nucleotides: TGTGCCAGCCCAATGCAGCTAACCGGGGAGCTGTTTTTT.

V and J are TRBV5-6 and TRBJ1-2, with a possible D match to TRBD1 (5 bases). The CDR3 extends over 14 amino acids. V was shortened by 4 bases and J by 4 bases, with 14 bases between the two germline ends. CDR1 is SGHDT and CDR2 is YYEEEE in the germline V gene. Here the CDR3 reads CASSRTTGIYGYTF. The CDR3 DNA follows: TGTGCCAGCAGCCGGACCACAGGAATCTATGGCTACACCTTC.

The chain links TRBV11-2 to TRBJ2-5; the match to TRBD2 covers 11 bases. Trimming at V came to 4 bases and at J to 0 bases, leaving 13 bases not matched to a gene. This CDR3 region has 19 residues. Germline V gene data show CDR1 as SGHAT and CDR2 as FQNNGV. The CDR3 reads CASSSHLTPSGGYQETQYF. For the CDR3, the DNA is TGTGCCAGCAGCTCCCACCTCACCCCTAGCGGGGGGTACCAAGAGACCCAGTACTTC.

This clone has only one observation. The CDR3 nucleotides are TGTGCCAGCAGCTCGGTGACTAGCGGATCCTACGAGCAGTACTTC. Amino acid sequence: CASSSVTSGSYEQYF. The chain employs TRBV5-6 and TRBJ2-7, with 9 bases matching TRBD2. Germline CDR1 reads SGHDT; CDR2 reads YYEEEE. This CDR3 contains 15 residues. The ends lost 3 bases at V and 1 base at J; junction bases unmatched: 5.

The chain recombines TRBV6-6 with TRBJ2-7; 8 bases fit TRBD2. CDR1 is MNHNY and CDR2 is SVGAGI in the germline V gene (reference sequence). CDR3 length equals 13 residues. V shed 5 bases and J 4 bases; nucleotides not matched to a gene: 4. CDR3 coding DNA: TGTGCCAGCAGTACGGGGGGGCCTTACGAGCAGTACGTC. Its translation is CASSTGGPYEQYV.

CDR3 DNA: TGTGCCAGCAGCGTAGGAACAGCCTCTAATGAAAAACTGTTTTTT. The encoded protein is CASSVGTASNEKLFF. The rearrangement uses TRBV9 and TRBJ1-4; D not resolved. Trimming shortened V by 0 bases and J by 3 bases, and 9 bases separated the two germline ends. The CDR3 is made up of 15 amino acids. Germline V gene lookup returns CDR1 SGDLS and CDR2 YYNGEE.

This clone came up once. J is TRBJ2-1 and V is TRBV2; 7 bases match TRBD1. V lost 3 bases, J lost 3 bases, and 2 bases stayed unmatched. The CDR3 is made up of 14 amino acids. Germline CDR1 SNHLY, CDR2 FYNNEI. The CDR3 region has the DNA TGTGCCAGCAGTGACAGGGGGAACTACAATGAGCAGTTCTTC. Amino acid sequence: CASSDRGNYNEQFF.

The chain joins TRBV27 to TRBJ1-5; 10 bases line up with TRBD1. Trimming at V came to 8 bases and at J to 2 bases, leaving 0 bases not matched to a gene. This CDR3 spans 13 amino acids. Germline values: CDR1 MNHEY, CDR2 SMNVEV (reference sequence). The DNA of the CDR3 is TGTGCCAGCGGGACAGGGGGCAATCAGCCCCAGCATTTT. Amino acids: CASGTGGNQPQHF.

The chain employs TRBV6-1 and TRBJ1-5; D gene ambiguous. This CDR3 has 15 residues. In germline, CDR1 is MNHNS, CDR2 SASEGT. Trimming stripped 2 bases from V and 1 base from J, with 9 bases between. CDR3 nucleotides: TGTGCCAGCAGTGAACTCGCAGGAAGCAATCAGCCCCAGCATTTT. It yields the protein CASSELAGSNQPQHF.

The chain combines TRBV11-2 with TRBJ1-2, with 7 bases identical to TRBD1. The V segment lost 4 bases and the J segment 3 bases; nucleotides outside the gene matches: 8. The CDR3 runs 15 residues. Looked up from germline, CDR1 is SGHAT and CDR2 is FQNNGV. This CDR3 reads CASSSSGQRHYGYTF. In DNA form, the CDR3 reads TGTGCCAGCAGCTCCTCGGGACAGCGCCACTATGGCTACACCTTC.

The rearrangement links TRBV7-9 to TRBJ2-2, with 7 bases fitting TRBD2. The junction had 8 bases not matched to a gene; V was cut back by 5 bases and J by 2 bases. CDR3 length equals 16 residues. Germline V gene sequence: CDR1 SEHNR, CDR2 FQNEAQ (reference sequence). In DNA form, the CDR3 reads TGTGCCAGCAGCGACACGGGAGGAGTAAACACCGGGGAGCTGTTTTTT. Its translation is CASSDTGGVNTGELFF.

V gene TRBV28 combines with J gene TRBJ1-3; D gene ambiguous. This CDR3 comprises 14 residues. The germline V gene has CDR1 MDHEN and CDR2 SYDVKM. V was cut by 3 bases and J by 0 bases, with 6 bases left in between. This chain's CDR3 is CASSFSNSGNTIYF. Here the CDR3 DNA reads TGTGCCAGCAGTTTCTCAAACTCTGGAAACACCATATATTTT.

This clone was detected only once. The V and J genes are TRBV7-8 and TRBJ2-7; D is unresolved. CDR1 SGHVS and CDR2 FQNEAQ come from the germline V gene. Trimming cost V 2 bases and J 2 bases, with 10 bases left between them. The CDR3 is 14 residues long. The CDR3 DNA reads as TGTGCCAGCAGCTTAAAGCCCGCCACCTACGAGCAGTACGTC. This sequence encodes CASSLKPATYEQYV.

The rearrangement joins TRBV2 to TRBJ2-5; TRBD2 aligns across 10 bases. V was pared by 5 bases and J by 0 bases, with 3 bases of the junction left unmatched. The V gene's germline CDR1 is SNHLY and CDR2 FYNNEI. The CDR3 is 15 residues long. This chain's CDR3 is CASSSSGGDQETQYF. The DNA of the CDR3 is TGTGCCAGCAGTTCTAGCGGGGGTGACCAAGAGACCCAGTACTTC. Looking up the rest from reference TRBV2 and TRBJ2-5 gives the full variable domain: EPEVTQTPSHQVTQMGQEVILRCVPISNHLYFYWYRQILGQKVEFLVSFYNNEISEKSEIFDDQFSVERPDGSNFTLKIRSTKLEDSAMYFCASSSSGGDQETQYFGPGTRLLVL.

The J gene is TRBJ2-5, the V gene TRBV9; 14 positions agree with TRBD2. Germline V CDR1 and CDR2: SGDLS, YYNGEE. V gave up 4 bases and J gave up 2 bases; unmatched junction bases: 7. CDR3 size: 17 residues. The CDR3 region has the DNA TGTGCCAGCAGCACCGGGACTAGCGGGGGCCCTCAAGAGACCCAGTACTTC. Its protein is CASSTGTSGGPQETQYF.

The gene calls are TRBV19 and TRBJ2-1; no clear D. Germline V lookup: CDR1 LNHDA, CDR2 SQIVND (reference sequence). This CDR3 region has 14 residues. V shed 4 bases and J shed 1 base, with 8 bases lying between them. This CDR3 is CASSTSRSYNEQFF. CDR3 coding DNA: TGTGCCAGTAGTACGAGTAGGTCCTACAATGAGCAGTTCTTC.

V is TRBV2 and J is TRBJ2-1; TRBD2 matches 13 bases. Trimming removed 4 bases from V and 0 bases from J; junction bases left unmatched: 15. The CDR3 is 21 amino acids. Germline assignment: CDR1 SNHLY and CDR2 FYNNEI. CDR3 protein: CASSVPIGTSGIIGSYNEQFF. CDR3 coding DNA: TGTGCCAGCAGTGTCCCCATCGGGACTAGCGGGATTATCGGCTCCTACAATGAGCAGTTCTTC.

The chain combines TRBV6-5 with TRBJ1-1, with TRBD1 matching over 9 bases. The junction had 4 bases not matched to a gene; V was cut back by 5 bases and J by 0 bases. Germline V gene data show CDR1 as MNHEY and CDR2 as SVGAGI. This CDR3 is 15 amino acids long. The CDR3 is CASSTGQGMNTEAFF. The CDR3 DNA reads as TGTGCCAGCAGTACGGGACAGGGAATGAACACTGAAGCTTTCTTT.

The CDR3 coding sequence is TGTGCCAGCAGGAAACCCGGGACAGGCCTTATCTATGGCTACACCTTC. This gives the protein CASRKPGTGLIYGYTF. The chain recombines TRBV2 with TRBJ1-2, with TRBD1 identical over 8 bases. The CDR3 contains 16 residues. Germline V CDR1 and CDR2: SNHLY, FYNNEI. The V gene end was trimmed by 6 bases and the J gene end by 4 bases; junction bases not matched to a gene: 13.

The V and J genes are TRBV14 and TRBJ2-7; D unclear. Trimming took 8 bases from V and 3 from J, leaving 11 bases between them. This CDR3 is built from 12 residues. CDR1 and CDR2 from the germline V gene are SGHDN and FVKESK. The CDR3 bases are TGTGCCAGCGGAAGGTTTCGCTACGAGCAGTACTTC. This encodes CASGRFRYEQYF.